These 11 T cell receptor beta chains share one sample of origin, sequenced in a study of cytomegalovirus exposure and HLA in healthy donors. TCRdb's table, derived via immunoSEQ multiplex PCR, lists solely in-frame clones and lacks some. The sample has 240,000 or so clones; about 90% are singletons. Source material: PBMCs. Receptor source: a woman aged 25 to 39 in good health and CMV-seropositive.

The chain joins TRBV5-1 to TRBJ1-5; no firm D call. The CDR3 runs 15 residues. V lost 0 bases, J lost 2 bases, and 9 bases lay in between. Germline values: CDR1 SGHRS, CDR2 YFSETQ. CDR3 sequence (DNA): TGCGCCAGCAGCTTGGCCGGGAAGGGCAATCAGCCCCAGCATTTT. This gives the protein CASSLAGKGNQPQHF.

With respect to this clone: Other DNA sequences in this specimen translate into the identical CDR3. The rearrangement links TRBV5-1 to TRBJ2-1; 14 positions agree with TRBD2. Trimming at V came to 0 bases and at J to 7 bases, leaving 0 bases not matched to a gene. From germline, CDR1 is SGHRS and CDR2 YFSETQ. The CDR3 sequence is 15 residues long. This chain's CDR3 is CASSLGLAGGNEQFF. The CDR3, as DNA: TGCGCCAGCAGCTTGGGACTAGCGGGAGGGAATGAGCAGTTCTTC.

The V call is TRBV13, the J call TRBJ2-7; TRBD2 might be the D (5 bases). Trimming stripped 4 bases from V and 6 bases from J, with 13 bases between. CDR1 PRHDT and CDR2 FYEKMQ come from the germline V gene (reference sequence). The CDR3 spans 13 residues. The CDR3 DNA is TGTGCCAGCAGCTCACTAGAATCCCTCGAGCAGTACTTC. Residues: CASSSLESLEQYF. Full variable domain (outside the CDR3, taken from reference TRBV13 and TRBJ2-7): AAGVIQSPRHLIKEKRETATLKCYPIPRHDTVYWYQQGPGQDPQFLISFYEKMQSDKGSIPDRFSAQQFSDYHSELNMSSLELGDSALYFCASSSLESLEQYFGPGTRLTVT.

This chain connects TRBV29-1 to TRBJ1-1; D unresolved. The CDR3 sequence is 10 residues long. CDR1 SQVTM and CDR2 ANQGSEA come from the germline V gene. V shed 4 bases and J shed 3 bases, with 3 bases lying between them. The CDR3 nucleotides are TGCAGCGTTGGGCACACTGAAGCTTTCTTT. Protein: CSVGHTEAFF.

There are a few counts of this clone. This chain uses TRBV30 with TRBJ1-5, with TRBD1 as a possible D gene (5 bases). The V gene lost 0 bases and the J gene lost 2 bases, with 8 bases spanning the gap. The CDR3 has 14 amino acids. Germline CDR1 is GTSNPN and CDR2 is SVGIG (reference sequence). For the CDR3, the DNA is TGTGCCTGGAGTGTACAAGGGGGCAATCAGCCCCAGCATTTT. It codes for CAWSVQGGNQPQHF. Variable domain in full (rest from reference TRBV30 and TRBJ1-5): SQTIHQWPATLVQPVGSPLSLECTVEGTSNPNLYWYRQAAGRGLQLLFYSVGIGQISSEVPQNLSASRPQDRQFILSSKKLLLSDSGFYLCAWSVQGGNQPQHFGDGTRLSIL.

The chain combines TRBV2 with TRBJ2-4, with 10 positions matching TRBD2. CDR1 and CDR2 (germline): SNHLY, FYNNEI. The V gene end was trimmed by 5 bases and the J gene end by 5 bases; junction bases not matched to a gene: 3. CDR3 length equals 14 residues. CDR3 nucleotide sequence: TGTGCCAGCAGTCGTCTAGCGGGAGAAAACATTCAGTACTTC. Protein: CASSRLAGENIQYF.

The rearrangement uses TRBV6-6 and TRBJ2-7; D gene ambiguous. Germline V gives CDR1 MNHNY, CDR2 SVGAGI (reference sequence). Trimming removed 3 bases from V and 2 bases from J, with 11 bases in between. The CDR3 is made up of 14 amino acids. The CDR3 loop is CASSYSENPYEQYF. In DNA form, the CDR3 reads TGTGCCAGCAGTTATTCGGAGAACCCCTACGAGCAGTACTTC.

V is TRBV4-1 and J is TRBJ2-7, with 7 bases aligning to TRBD1. The junction had 8 bases not matched to a gene; V was cut back by 4 bases and J by 5 bases. Germline-derived CDR1 and CDR2 are MGHRA and YSYEKL. The CDR3 runs to 14 residues. CDR3 in DNA: TGCGCCAGCAGCCTCAGGGACAGTTTCAACGAGCAGTACTTC. Its translation: CASSLRDSFNEQYF.

The V and J genes are TRBV5-1 and TRBJ2-3; 9 bases align to TRBD2. Germline lookup yields CDR1 SGHRS and CDR2 YFSETQ. The CDR3 loop spans 19 amino acids. V lost 0 bases and J lost 2; bases outside the gene matches: 13. The CDR3 DNA reads as TGCGCCAGCAGCTTGGCGGTAGCGGGAGTTCGGACAACCACAGATACGCAGTATTTT. Encoded protein: CASSLAVAGVRTTTDTQYF. The whole variable domain, remainder taken from reference TRBV5-1 and TRBJ2-3, is KAGVTQTPRYLIKTRGQQVTLSCSPISGHRSVSWYQQTPGQGLQFLFEYFSETQRNKGNFPGRFSGRQFSNSRSEMNVSTLELGDSALYLCASSLAVAGVRTTTDTQYFGPGTRLTVL.

J is TRBJ1-1 and V is TRBV4-1; 10 nucleotides line up with TRBD1. The CDR3 length is 14 residues. CDR1 MGHRA and CDR2 YSYEKL come from the germline V gene. Trimming removed 6 bases from V and 7 bases from J; junction bases left unmatched: 8. CDR3 DNA sequence: TGCGCCAGCAGACAACCGGGACAGGGGAATGAAGCTTTCTTT. This codes for CASRQPGQGNEAFF.

The chain has TRBV19 and TRBJ2-1; TRBD2 aligns across 9 bases. V trimming: 3 bases; J trimming: 0 bases; junction bases outside the gene matches: 9. Germline CDR1 LNHDA, CDR2 SQIVND (reference sequence). This CDR3 is 18 amino acids long. The CDR3 nucleotides are TGTGCCAGTAGTATTACCGCGGGAGGGTCGGGCTCCTACAATGAGCAGTTCTTC. It yields the protein CASSITAGGSGSYNEQFF.